This T cell receptor beta chain originates from a study of cytomegalovirus exposure and HLA in healthy donors. Overall study findings and caveats: What was likely a sequencing artifact was a cluster of highly shared sequence variants. Other equally common chains were less clonally expanded than HLA-associated TCR beta chains, a later analysis showed.

13 Jbeta primers and 60 Vbeta primers were used for the PCR. Sequenced by immunoSEQ multiplex PCR; TCRdb stores in-frame clones only, minus some. This table has 150,000 to 180,000 clones, more than 75% appearing once. Each of the donors was a healthy bone marrow donor. Germline V gene data show CDR1 as SNHLY and CDR2 as FYNNEI. This CDR3 has 14 amino acids. V was cut by 6 bases and J by 5 bases, with 16 bases left in between. As regards this clone: The target antigen is unknown.

V and J are TRBV2 and TRBJ1-1; the D is unclear. Sequenced: PBMCs. This receptor was taken from a man between 25 and 39 years old in good health and CMV-seropositive. CDR3 sequence (DNA): TGTGCCAGCAGAAGCGACGGAAATCCGACTGAAGCTTTCTTT. Amino acids: CASRSDGNPTEAFF.